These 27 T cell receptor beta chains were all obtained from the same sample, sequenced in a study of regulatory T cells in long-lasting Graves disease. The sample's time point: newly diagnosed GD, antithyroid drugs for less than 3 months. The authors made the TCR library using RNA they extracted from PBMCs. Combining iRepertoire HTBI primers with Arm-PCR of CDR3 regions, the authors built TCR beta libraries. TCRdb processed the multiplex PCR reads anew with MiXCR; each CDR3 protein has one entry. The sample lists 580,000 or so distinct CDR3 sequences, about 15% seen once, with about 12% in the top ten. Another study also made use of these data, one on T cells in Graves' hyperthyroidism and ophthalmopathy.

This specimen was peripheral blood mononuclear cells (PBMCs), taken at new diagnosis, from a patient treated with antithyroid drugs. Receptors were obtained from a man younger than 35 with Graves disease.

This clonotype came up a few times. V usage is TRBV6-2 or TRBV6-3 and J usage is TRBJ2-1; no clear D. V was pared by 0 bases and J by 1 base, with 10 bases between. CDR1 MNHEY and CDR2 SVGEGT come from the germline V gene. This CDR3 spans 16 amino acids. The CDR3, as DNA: TGTGCCAGCAGTTACTCGAGAGAGAGGTCCTACAATGAGCAGTTCTTC. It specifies CASSYSRERSYNEQFF.

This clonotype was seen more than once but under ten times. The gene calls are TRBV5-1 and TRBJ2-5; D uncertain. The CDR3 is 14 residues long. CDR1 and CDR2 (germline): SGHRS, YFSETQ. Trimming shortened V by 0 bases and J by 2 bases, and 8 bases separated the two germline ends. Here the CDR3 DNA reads TGCGCCAGCAGCTTGGTAACGGAGCAAGAGACCCAGTACTTC. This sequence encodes CASSLVTEQETQYF.

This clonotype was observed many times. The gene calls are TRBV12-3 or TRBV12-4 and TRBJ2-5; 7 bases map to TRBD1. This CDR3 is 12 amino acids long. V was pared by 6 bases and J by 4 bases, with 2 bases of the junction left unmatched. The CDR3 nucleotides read TGTGCCAGCAGAAGGGGGCCAGAGACCCAGTACTTC. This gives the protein CASRRGPETQYF.

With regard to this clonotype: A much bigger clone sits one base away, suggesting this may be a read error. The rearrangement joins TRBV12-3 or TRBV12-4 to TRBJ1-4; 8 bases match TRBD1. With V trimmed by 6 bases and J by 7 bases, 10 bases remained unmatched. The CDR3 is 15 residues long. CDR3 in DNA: TGTGCCAGCAGCTACCAGGGGGCGCCTTTTGAAAAACTGTTTTTT. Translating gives CASSYQGAPFEKLFF.

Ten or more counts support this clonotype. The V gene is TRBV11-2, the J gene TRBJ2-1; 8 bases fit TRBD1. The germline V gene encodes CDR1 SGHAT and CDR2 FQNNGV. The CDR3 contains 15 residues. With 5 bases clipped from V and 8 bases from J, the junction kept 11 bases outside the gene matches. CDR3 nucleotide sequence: TGTGCCAGCAGCCTTCTACAACAGGGGGATGATGAGCAGTTCTTC. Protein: CASSLLQQGDDEQFF.

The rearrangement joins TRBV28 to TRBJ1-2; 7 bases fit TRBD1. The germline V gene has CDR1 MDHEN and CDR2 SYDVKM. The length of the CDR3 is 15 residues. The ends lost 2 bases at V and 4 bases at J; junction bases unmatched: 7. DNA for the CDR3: TGTGCCAGCAGTTTAGGGGGACGGACAGGCTATGGCTACACCTTC. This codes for CASSLGGRTGYGYTF.

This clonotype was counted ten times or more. The CDR3 coding sequence is TGCAGCGTTGTAGGGAGGGAAGGGCCAGATACGCAGTATTTT. It specifies CSVVGREGPDTQYF. The chain employs TRBV29-1 and TRBJ2-3; 7 bases agree with TRBD2. J was trimmed by 4 bases and V by 4 bases; bases with no gene match: 8. The CDR3 is 14 amino acids. The germline V gene encodes CDR1 SQVTM and CDR2 ANQGSEA.

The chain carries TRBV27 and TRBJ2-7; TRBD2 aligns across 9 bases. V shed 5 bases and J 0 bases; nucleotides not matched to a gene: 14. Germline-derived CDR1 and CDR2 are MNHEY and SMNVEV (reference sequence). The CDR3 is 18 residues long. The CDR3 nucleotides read TGTGCCAGCAGTCCTCTACTGGCTAGCGGGATAGCCTCCTACGAGCAGTACTTC. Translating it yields CASSPLLASGIASYEQYF.

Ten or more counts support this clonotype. CDR3 sequence reads: CAISESGDMAYNEQFF. DNA for the CDR3: TGTGCCATCAGTGAGTCGGGGGACATGGCCTACAATGAGCAGTTCTTC. V and J are TRBV10-3 and TRBJ2-1, with D possibly being TRBD1 (6 bases). Per the germline V gene, CDR1 is ENHRY and CDR2 is SYGVKD. There are 16 residues in the CDR3. Trimming removed 0 bases from V and 2 bases from J, with 11 bases in between.

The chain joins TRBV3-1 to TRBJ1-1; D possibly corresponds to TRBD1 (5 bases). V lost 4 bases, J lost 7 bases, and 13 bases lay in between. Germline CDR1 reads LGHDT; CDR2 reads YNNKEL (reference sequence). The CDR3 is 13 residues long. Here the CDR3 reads CASSPGGGGEAFF. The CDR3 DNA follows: TGTGCCAGCAGCCCCGGAGGTGGGGGTGAAGCTTTCTTT. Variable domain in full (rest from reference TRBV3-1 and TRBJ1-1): DTAVSQTPKYLVTQMGNDKSIKCEQNLGHDTMYWYKQDSKKFLKIMFSYNNKELIINETVPNRFSPKSPDKAHLNLHINSLELGDSAVYFCASSPGGGGEAFFGQGTRLTVV.

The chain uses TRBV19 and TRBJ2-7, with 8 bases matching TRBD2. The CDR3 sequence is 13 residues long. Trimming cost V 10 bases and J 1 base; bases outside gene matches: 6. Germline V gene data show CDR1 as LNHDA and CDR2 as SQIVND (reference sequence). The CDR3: CATSLAVSYEQYF. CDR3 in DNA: TGTGCCACCTCACTAGCGGTGTCCTACGAGCAGTACTTC.

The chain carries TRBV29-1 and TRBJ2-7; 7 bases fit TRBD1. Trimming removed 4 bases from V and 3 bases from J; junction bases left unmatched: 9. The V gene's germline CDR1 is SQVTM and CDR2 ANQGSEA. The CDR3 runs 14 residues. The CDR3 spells CSVAGQEVLYEQYF. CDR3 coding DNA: TGCAGCGTTGCCGGACAGGAGGTTCTCTACGAGCAGTACTTC.

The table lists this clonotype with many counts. The CDR3 loop reads CASGVTRSEAFF. The CDR3 DNA follows: TGTGCCAGCGGGGTAACAAGGTCTGAAGCTTTCTTT. V usage is TRBV2 and J usage is TRBJ1-1; no reliable D call. V was pared by 8 bases and J by 6 bases, with 13 bases between. Germline V lookup: CDR1 SNHLY, CDR2 FYNNEI. The CDR3 covers 12 residues.

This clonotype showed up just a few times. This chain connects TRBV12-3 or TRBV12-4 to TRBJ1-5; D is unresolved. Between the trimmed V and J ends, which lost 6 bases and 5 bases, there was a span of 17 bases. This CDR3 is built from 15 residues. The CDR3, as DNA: TGTGCCAGCAGCCCTACGGACGGCTCACATCAGCCCCAGCATTTT. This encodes CASSPTDGSHQPQHF.

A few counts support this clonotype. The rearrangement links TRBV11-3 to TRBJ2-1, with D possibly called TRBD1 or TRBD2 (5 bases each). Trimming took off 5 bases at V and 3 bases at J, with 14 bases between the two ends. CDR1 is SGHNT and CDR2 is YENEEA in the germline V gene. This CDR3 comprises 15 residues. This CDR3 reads CASSNRDGRYNEQFF. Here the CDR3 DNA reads TGTGCCAGCAGCAACCGGGACGGCCGCTACAATGAGCAGTTCTTC.

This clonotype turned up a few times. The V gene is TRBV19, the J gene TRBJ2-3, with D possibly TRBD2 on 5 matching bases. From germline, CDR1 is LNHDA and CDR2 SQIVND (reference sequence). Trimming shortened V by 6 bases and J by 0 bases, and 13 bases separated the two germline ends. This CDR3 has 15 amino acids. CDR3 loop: CASRRLLTSTDTQYF. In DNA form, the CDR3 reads TGTGCCAGTAGACGACTACTAACTAGCACAGATACGCAGTATTTT. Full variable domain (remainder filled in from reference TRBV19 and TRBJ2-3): DGGITQSPKYLFRKEGQNVTLSCEQNLNHDAMYWYRQDPGQGLRLIYYSQIVNDFQKGDIAEGYSVSREKKESFPLTVTSAQKNPTAFYLCASRRLLTSTDTQYFGPGTRLTVL.

CDR3: CASSQATGDDTEAFF. The CDR3, as DNA: TGTGCCAGCAGCCAAGCGACAGGGGACGACACTGAAGCTTTCTTT. The chain recombines TRBV4-2 with TRBJ1-1; TRBD1 matches 8 bases. The J segment lost 3 bases and the V segment lost 1 base, leaving 4 bases of the junction unmatched. This CDR3 contains 15 residues. Looked up from germline, CDR1 is LGHNA and CDR2 is YNFKEQ.

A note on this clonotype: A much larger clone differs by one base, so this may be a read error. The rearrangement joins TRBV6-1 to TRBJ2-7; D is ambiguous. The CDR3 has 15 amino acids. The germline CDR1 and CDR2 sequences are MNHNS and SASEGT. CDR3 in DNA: TGTGCCAGCATTGAAGCGAGGTATATACCCTACGAGCAGTACTTC. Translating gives CASIEARYIPYEQYF.

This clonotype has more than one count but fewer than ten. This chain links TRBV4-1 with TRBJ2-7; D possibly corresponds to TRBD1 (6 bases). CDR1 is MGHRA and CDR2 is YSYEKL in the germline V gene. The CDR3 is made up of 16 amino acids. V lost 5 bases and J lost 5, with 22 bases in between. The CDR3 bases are TGCGCCAGCAGCTACGTACAGGGCAACTTCATCGACGAGCAGTACTTC. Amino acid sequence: CASSYVQGNFIDEQYF.

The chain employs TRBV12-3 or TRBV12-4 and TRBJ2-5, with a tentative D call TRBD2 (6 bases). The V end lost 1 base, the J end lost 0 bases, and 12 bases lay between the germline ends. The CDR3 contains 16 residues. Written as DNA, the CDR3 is TGTGCCAGCAGTTTAGGGGGGACTCAGTACCAAGAGACCCAGTACTTC. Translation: CASSLGGTQYQETQYF.

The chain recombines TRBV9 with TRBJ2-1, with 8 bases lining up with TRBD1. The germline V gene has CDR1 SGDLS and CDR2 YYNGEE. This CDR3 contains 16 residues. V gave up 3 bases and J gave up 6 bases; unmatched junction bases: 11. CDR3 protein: CASSASTGVASNEQFF. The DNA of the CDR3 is TGTGCCAGCAGCGCCTCGACAGGGGTGGCGTCCAATGAGCAGTTCTTC.

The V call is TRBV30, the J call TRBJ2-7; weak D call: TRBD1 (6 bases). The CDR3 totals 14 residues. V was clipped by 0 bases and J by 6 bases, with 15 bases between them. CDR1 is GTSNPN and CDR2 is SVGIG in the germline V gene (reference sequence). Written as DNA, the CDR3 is TGTGCCTGGAGTGTTTCCAGGGGCAAGGGCGAGCAGTACTTC. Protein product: CAWSVSRGKGEQYF.

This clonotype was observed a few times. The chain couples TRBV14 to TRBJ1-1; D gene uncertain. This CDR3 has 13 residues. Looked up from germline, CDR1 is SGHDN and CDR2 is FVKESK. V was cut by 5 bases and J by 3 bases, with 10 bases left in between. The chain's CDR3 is CASSLAWDTEAFF. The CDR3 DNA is TGTGCCAGCAGCTTAGCCTGGGACACTGAAGCTTTCTTT.

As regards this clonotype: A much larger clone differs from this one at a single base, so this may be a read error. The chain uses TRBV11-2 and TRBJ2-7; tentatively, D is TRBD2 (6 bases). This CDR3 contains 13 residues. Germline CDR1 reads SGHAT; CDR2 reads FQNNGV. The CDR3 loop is CASRGNSGYGQYF. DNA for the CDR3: TGTGCCAGCAGGGGAAATAGCGGCTACGGGCAGTACTTC.

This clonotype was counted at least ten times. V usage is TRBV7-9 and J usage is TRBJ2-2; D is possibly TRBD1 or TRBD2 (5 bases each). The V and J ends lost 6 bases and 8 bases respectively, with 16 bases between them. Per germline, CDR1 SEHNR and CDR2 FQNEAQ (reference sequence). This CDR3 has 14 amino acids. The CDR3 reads CASSPGTRLGELFF. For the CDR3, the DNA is TGTGCCAGCAGTCCCGGGACCCGTTTAGGGGAGCTGTTTTTT.

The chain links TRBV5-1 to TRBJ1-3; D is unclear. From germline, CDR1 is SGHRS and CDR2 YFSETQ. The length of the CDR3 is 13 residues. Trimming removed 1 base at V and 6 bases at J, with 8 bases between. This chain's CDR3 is CASSLQQENTIYF. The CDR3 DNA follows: TGCGCCAGCAGCTTGCAACAAGAAAACACCATATATTTT.

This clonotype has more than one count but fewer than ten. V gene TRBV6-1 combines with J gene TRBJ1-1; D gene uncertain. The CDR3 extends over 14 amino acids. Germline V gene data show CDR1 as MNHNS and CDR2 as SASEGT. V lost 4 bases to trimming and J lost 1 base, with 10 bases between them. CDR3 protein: CASSVARKNTEAFF. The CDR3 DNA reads TGTGCCAGCAGTGTGGCACGGAAGAACACTGAAGCTTTCTTT.